A single sample gave rise to the 5 T cell receptor beta chains below, sequenced in a study of cytotoxic CD8 clonotypes in ibrutinib-treated CLL. Profiling relied on immunoSEQ multiplex PCR, and the TCRdb table lists in-frame clones only, not all of them. In the table there are some 310,000 clones, just under 80% of which are singletons. Sequencing was performed on PBMCs, taken before ibrutinib treatment. The receptors come from a human donor with chronic lymphocytic leukemia.

The rearrangement links TRBV5-1 to TRBJ2-5; D ambiguous. The CDR3 totals 13 residues. Deletions cut 1 base from V and 2 bases from J, with 6 bases between. Germline-derived CDR1 and CDR2 are SGHRS and YFSETQ. The CDR3 spells CASSLMRQETQYF. The CDR3 DNA follows: TGCGCCAGCAGCTTGATGAGGCAAGAGACCCAGTACTTC.

The rearrangement links TRBV5-1 to TRBJ2-1; maybe TRBD1 (6 bases). The V and J ends lost 3 bases and 1 base respectively, with 14 bases between them. The V gene's germline CDR1 is SGHRS and CDR2 YFSETQ. The CDR3 sequence is 16 residues long. CDR3: CASSSVRGRSYNEQFF. In DNA form, the CDR3 reads TGCGCCAGCAGCTCTGTCAGGGGAAGATCCTACAATGAGCAGTTCTTC.

The DNA of the CDR3 is TGCGCCAGCAGCCCGTCTACAGGGGAGGAGCAGCCCCAGCATTTT. Translating it yields CASSPSTGEEQPQHF. V usage is TRBV5-1 and J usage is TRBJ1-5, with 7 bases that match TRBD1. Trimming took 4 bases from V and 7 from J; bases not matched to a gene: 11. Germline V gene lookup returns CDR1 SGHRS and CDR2 YFSETQ. The CDR3 is made up of 15 amino acids.

The chain recombines TRBV9 with TRBJ2-3; 7 nucleotides align to TRBD1. V lost 2 bases, J lost 0 bases, and 6 bases stayed unmatched. There are 16 residues in the CDR3. Germline CDR1 SGDLS, CDR2 YYNGEE. CDR3 region: CASSVRPGQSTDTQYF. The CDR3 DNA follows: TGTGCCAGCAGCGTTCGACCGGGACAGAGCACAGATACGCAGTATTTT.

This chain links TRBV7-3 with TRBJ2-7, with 7 positions matching TRBD1. CDR1 SGHTA and CDR2 FQGTGA come from the germline V gene. CDR3 length equals 15 residues. J gave up 4 bases and V 5 bases, and 11 bases lay outside the gene matches. CDR3 in amino acids: CASSPFSGQLYEQYF. CDR3 DNA sequence: TGTGCCAGCAGCCCATTTTCGGGACAGCTATACGAGCAGTACTTC.